This T cell receptor (beta chain) emerged from a study of T cell responses to AZD1222 COVID-19 vaccine. As for the study in general: Second-dose timings of about 4 or about 12 weeks were pooled.

As concerns this clone: Its antigen remains unidentified.

Findings and limits, study-wide: Reportedly, nearly half the spike-specific TCRs target unmutated variant regions. Baseline testing showed seropositivity in only six or seven AZD1222 recipients. Across the whole spike, CD4 TCRs peaked at regions 160-218 and 743-854.

CDR1 and CDR2 from the germline V gene are MNHEY and SVGAGI. The length of the CDR3 is 13 residues. Between the trimmed V and J ends, which lost 4 bases and 7 bases, there was a span of 13 bases. Repertoires were generated with immunoSEQ multiplex PCR, while TCRdb's copy carries only in-frame clones and drops some. The sample consists of roughly 170,000 clones, 88% of them appearing once. The TCR comes from an adult in good health. V gene TRBV6-5 combines with J gene TRBJ1-2; possible D gene TRBD1, 6 bases. The sample in question was peripheral blood, obtained on day 0 of AZD1222 vaccination. The CDR3 reads CASSSRGTGGYTF. CDR3 nucleotide sequence: TGTGCCAGCAGTTCTAGGGGGACGGGTGGCTACACCTTC.